These 15 T cell receptor beta chains came from one sample sequenced in a study of T cell responses to AZD1222 COVID-19 vaccine (dated by TCRdb to about 2021). Reading the label with the study, this specimen's time point is: baseline before first vaccination. The treatment or condition label of this sample denotes: meningococcal conjugate vaccine given as trial control. The method was the immunoSEQ multiplex PCR assay. The immuneACCESS repertoire file appears here via TCRdb, limited to in-frame rearrangements. These files lack a portion of the clones; in checked studies, under half of the deficit traces to unresolved V genes, and the cause of the others is not known. Counted in this sample were about 160,000 clones; about 91% of them appeared once. The top ten clones comprise around 4.6% of the sample. The starting material was peripheral blood, obtained on day 0 of MenACWY control vaccination. The origin of the receptors is an adult in good health.

This clone appeared once. The V gene is TRBV18, the J gene TRBJ2-1; D might be TRBD2 (5 bases). CDR1 is KGHSH and CDR2 is LQKENI in the germline V gene. Deletions cut 2 bases from V and 0 bases from J, with 11 bases between. The CDR3 is 16 amino acids. CDR3 amino acids: CASSPGQRSSYNEQFF. The CDR3 region has the DNA TGTGCCAGCTCACCAGGCCAGCGGAGCTCCTACAATGAGCAGTTCTTC.

The chain has TRBV2 and TRBJ2-3; TRBD2 matches at 8 bases. The germline V gene has CDR1 SNHLY and CDR2 FYNNEI. The length of the CDR3 is 14 residues. The J segment lost 1 base and the V segment lost 8 bases, leaving 5 bases of the junction unmatched. Here the CDR3 DNA reads TGTGCCAGCGAGCGGGAGTGGGGCACAGATACGCAGTATTTT. This sequence encodes CASEREWGTDTQYF.

V gene TRBV9 combines with J gene TRBJ1-3; D gene unclear. The CDR3 runs to 15 residues. V was cut by 3 bases and J by 4 bases, with 14 bases left in between. Per the germline V gene, CDR1 is SGDLS and CDR2 is YYNGEE. The CDR3 region is CASSGGRSDGNTIYF. The CDR3 DNA reads TGTGCCAGCAGCGGAGGACGCTCGGACGGAAACACCATATATTTT.

This chain uses TRBV27 with TRBJ1-1; 8 bases align to TRBD1. In germline, CDR1 is MNHEY, CDR2 SMNVEV (reference sequence). V shed 4 bases, J shed 0 bases, and the junction held 4 bases outside the gene matches. This CDR3 region has 15 residues. CDR3 in DNA: TGTGCCAGCAGTTGGACAGGGCGCCTGAACACTGAAGCTTTCTTT. It specifies CASSWTGRLNTEAFF.

The V call is TRBV28, the J call TRBJ1-2; D uncertain. Looked up from germline, CDR1 is MDHEN and CDR2 is SYDVKM. This CDR3 comprises 16 residues. V was shortened by 2 bases and J by 3 bases, with 16 bases between the two germline ends. The CDR3 here is CASSLVWRPTHYGYTF. The CDR3 DNA sequence: TGTGCCAGCAGTTTAGTGTGGAGACCCACTCACTATGGCTACACCTTC.

The chain uses TRBV27 and TRBJ1-2; no definite D call. Trimming took 6 bases from V and 5 from J, leaving 19 bases between them. This CDR3 region has 15 residues. In germline, CDR1 is MNHEY, CDR2 SMNVEV (reference sequence). The CDR3 protein is CASSPHDREWYGYTF. The CDR3, as DNA: TGTGCCAGCAGCCCGCACGACCGAGAGTGGTATGGCTACACCTTC.

The chain is built from TRBV28 and TRBJ1-6; weak D call: TRBD1 (6 bases). Per the germline V gene, CDR1 is MDHEN and CDR2 is SYDVKM. Trimming pared 6 bases from V and 8 bases from J, leaving 11 bases between. The CDR3 is 13 residues long. CDR3 sequence: CASSRTVDSPLHF. The CDR3 nucleotides are TGTGCCAGCAGCCGGACAGTAGATTCACCCCTCCACTTT.

The genes are TRBV5-6 and TRBJ2-2, with D perhaps given as TRBD1 or TRBD2 (5 bases each). V was shortened by 5 bases and J by 4 bases, with 12 bases between the two germline ends. The CDR3 covers 14 residues. Germline V gene lookup returns CDR1 SGHDT and CDR2 YYEEEE. In DNA, the CDR3 is TGTGCCAGCAGGGGACGGGGTCCCACCGGGGAGCTGTTTTTT. Translating it yields CASRGRGPTGELFF.

This chain uses TRBV5-4 with TRBJ1-1; D perhaps matches TRBD1 (6 bases). The germline gives CDR1 SGHNT, CDR2 YYREEE (reference sequence). The CDR3 has 18 residues. V was shortened by 6 bases and J by 0 bases, with 24 bases between the two germline ends. CDR3 nucleotides: TGTGCCAGCACCCCCTCTAAGGGTAGGGGGATGATGAACACTGAAGCTTTCTTT. It translates to CASTPSKGRGMMNTEAFF. Full variable domain (outside the CDR3, taken from reference TRBV5-4 and TRBJ1-1): ETGVTQSPTHLIKTRGQQVTLRCSSQSGHNTVSWYQQALGQGPQFIFQYYREEENGRGNFPPRFSGLQFPNYSSELNVNALELDDSALYLCASTPSKGRGMMNTEAFFGQGTRLTVV.

About this clone itself: Other DNA variants within this sample encode the same CDR3. The chain couples TRBV7-9 to TRBJ2-1; D gene uncertain. From germline, CDR1 is SEHNR and CDR2 FQNEAQ (reference sequence). This CDR3 contains 15 residues. The V and J ends lost 2 bases and 0 bases respectively, with 8 bases between them. The CDR3 is CASSLLASSYNEQFF. The CDR3 nucleotides read TGTGCCAGCAGCTTATTGGCTAGCTCCTACAATGAGCAGTTCTTC.

The chain links TRBV29-1 to TRBJ2-7, with D perhaps matching TRBD2 (5 bases). CDR1 and CDR2 (germline): SQVTM, ANQGSEA. The V and J ends lost 7 bases and 0 bases respectively, with 13 bases between them. The CDR3 loop spans 13 amino acids. In nucleotides, the CDR3 is TGCAGCGCAAAAGGGCGGGTCTCCTACGAGCAGTACTTC. Protein sequence: CSAKGRVSYEQYF.

The chain links TRBV2 to TRBJ2-5; D is undetermined. V shed 1 base and J shed 1 base, with 7 bases lying between them. Germline lookup yields CDR1 SNHLY and CDR2 FYNNEI. The CDR3 loop spans 14 amino acids. The CDR3 protein is CASSEGSLQETQYF. The CDR3 bases are TGTGCCAGCAGTGAAGGTAGTCTCCAAGAGACCCAGTACTTC.

The chain has TRBV6-6 and TRBJ1-6, with 9 bases aligning to TRBD1. Germline trimming cut 7 bases from V and 10 bases from J; bases unmatched to any gene: 8. The CDR3 has 14 amino acids. The V gene's germline CDR1 is MNHNY and CDR2 SVGAGI (reference sequence). The CDR3 protein is CASTMDRGGSPLHF. The CDR3 nucleotides read TGTGCCAGCACCATGGACAGGGGTGGGTCACCCCTCCACTTT.

Only a few counts were recorded for this clone. The J gene is TRBJ2-2, the V gene TRBV7-8; 11 nucleotides agree with TRBD2. Germline V gene sequence: CDR1 SGHVS, CDR2 FQNEAQ. After removal of 4 bases from V and 1 base from J, the junction contained 5 bases not matched to a gene. This CDR3 has 17 amino acids. CDR3 nucleotides: TGTGCCAGCAGCTCCTCGACTAGCGGGATGAACACCGGGGAGCTGTTTTTT. This sequence encodes CASSSSTSGMNTGELFF.

The V call is TRBV5-4, the J call TRBJ1-4, with D possibly TRBD1 on 5 matching bases. CDR3 length equals 16 residues. V was clipped by 0 bases and J by 0 bases, with 9 bases between them. The germline CDR1 and CDR2 sequences are SGHNT and YYREEE (reference sequence). CDR3 sequence: CASSLGGASTNEKLFF. Written as DNA, the CDR3 is TGTGCCAGCAGCTTGGGTGGGGCCTCAACTAATGAAAAACTGTTTTTT.